This TCR beta chain was captured in a study of blood T cell repertoires in COVID-19. Study as a whole: The samples span acute and convalescent COVID-19 from the United States, Italy and Spain.

The V gene lost 1 base and the J gene lost 8 bases, with 14 bases spanning the gap. CDR1 and CDR2 from the germline V gene are SNHLY and FYNNEI. The CDR3 sequence is 14 residues long. Profiling relied on immunoSEQ multiplex PCR, and the TCRdb table lists in-frame clones only, not all of them. The table shows around 440,000 clones, with around 88% occurring only once. This clonotype originated in a woman aged 45-65 years with COVID-19, enrolled during active disease. The chain has TRBV2 and TRBJ1-2, with D possibly being TRBD1 (6 bases). Specimen: peripheral blood. The CDR3, as DNA: TGTGCCAGCAGTGAAGTTAGGGACATCGTAGGCTACACCTTC. Translated: CASSEVRDIVGYTF. The full variable domain, rest sourced from reference TRBV2 and TRBJ1-2, is EPEVTQTPSHQVTQMGQEVILRCVPISNHLYFYWYRQILGQKVEFLVSFYNNEISEKSEIFDDQFSVERPDGSNFTLKIRSTKLEDSAMYFCASSEVRDIVGYTFGSGTRLTVV.